A single sample gave rise to the 20 T cell receptor beta chains below, sequenced in a study of shared clonotypes between healthy human individuals. The protocol was immunoSEQ multiplex PCR, while the TCRdb copy is restricted to in-frame clones and leaves out a portion. The table shows nearly 1 million clones, with 76% occurring only once. The material sequenced was memory CD4+ T cells sorted from blood. Regarding subset: CD45RA-negative fraction. The receptors here all came from a man aged 18 to 30 in good health.

The chain recombines TRBV30 with TRBJ2-5; D assignment may be TRBD1 or TRBD2 (5 bases each). V was shortened by 5 bases and J by 6 bases, with 16 bases between the two germline ends. In germline, CDR1 is GTSNPN, CDR2 SVGIG (reference sequence). This CDR3 contains 13 residues. The DNA for the CDR3 is TGTGCCTGGGGGGACGGTTCCAAGAAGACCCAGTACTTC. It yields the protein CAWGDGSKKTQYF.

The V gene is TRBV16, the J gene TRBJ2-2, with D perhaps TRBD1 (6 bases). The CDR3 covers 16 residues. Germline V gene lookup returns CDR1 KGHSY and CDR2 FQNENV. The V gene lost 0 bases and the J gene lost 2 bases, with 10 bases spanning the gap. The CDR3 protein is CASSQSRTVNTGELFF. In nucleotides, the CDR3 is TGTGCCAGCAGCCAATCCCGGACAGTCAACACCGGGGAGCTGTTTTTT.

This clone has just one count. DNA for the CDR3: TGTGCCATCAGTGCGGGACAGGGACCCACAGATACGCAGTATTTT. It specifies CAISAGQGPTDTQYF. The chain uses TRBV10-3 and TRBJ2-3, with 9 bases identical to TRBD1. The V gene end was trimmed by 4 bases and the J gene end by 2 bases; junction bases not matched to a gene: 4. This CDR3 contains 15 residues. Germline values: CDR1 ENHRY, CDR2 SYGVKD.

The chain links TRBV5-4 to TRBJ2-5, with D possibly matching TRBD2 (6 bases). CDR1 and CDR2 from the germline V gene are SGHNT and YYREEE (reference sequence). The V and J ends lost 4 bases and 4 bases respectively, with 14 bases between them. This CDR3 comprises 14 residues. The DNA for the CDR3 is TGTGCCAGCAGCGAAAAATCGGGACTAGAGACCCAGTACTTC. This gives the protein CASSEKSGLETQYF.

The chain couples TRBV7-9 to TRBJ2-3; TRBD1 might be the D (5 bases). Germline V CDR1 and CDR2: SEHNR, FQNEAQ (reference sequence). The CDR3 spans 15 residues. Trimming cost V 1 base and J 0 bases, with 8 bases left between them. The CDR3 bases are TGTGCCAGCAGCTTAGACAAGGGGAGCACAGATACGCAGTATTTT. Protein sequence: CASSLDKGSTDTQYF.

The CDR3: CACSTGGTDTQYF. CDR3 nucleotide sequence: TGTGCCTGCTCGACAGGGGGCACAGATACGCAGTATTTT. The chain combines TRBV7-2 with TRBJ2-3, with 8 bases identical to TRBD1. This CDR3 contains 13 residues. In germline, CDR1 is SGHTA, CDR2 FQGNSA. After removal of 11 bases from V and 1 base from J, the junction contained 5 bases not matched to a gene.

The gene calls are TRBV6-1 and TRBJ2-5; 9 bases agree with TRBD1. Per the germline V gene, CDR1 is MNHNS and CDR2 is SASEGT. The CDR3 contains 15 residues. V shed 4 bases, J shed 6 bases, and the junction held 9 bases outside the gene matches. The CDR3 protein is CASSAGPGQGKTQYF. In DNA form, the CDR3 reads TGTGCCAGCAGTGCGGGACCGGGACAGGGAAAGACCCAGTACTTC.

The chain couples TRBV19 to TRBJ2-7; perhaps D is TRBD1 or TRBD2 (5 bases each). Looked up from germline, CDR1 is LNHDA and CDR2 is SQIVND (reference sequence). The V end lost 5 bases, the J end lost 4 bases, and 15 bases lay between the germline ends. The CDR3 extends over 14 amino acids. The DNA of the CDR3 is TGTGCCAGTAGTCGGGACGGATCCCTTTACGAGCAGTACTTC. It translates to CASSRDGSLYEQYF.

CDR3 sequence reads: CATSSTGGHNEKLFF. CDR3 in DNA: TGTGCCACCAGCAGCACAGGGGGCCACAATGAAAAACTGTTTTTT. The chain joins TRBV15 to TRBJ1-4; TRBD1 aligns across 9 bases. This CDR3 contains 15 residues. Germline CDR1 and CDR2: LNHNV and YYDKDF (reference sequence). V lost 3 bases, J lost 5 bases, and 4 bases stayed unmatched.

This clone was counted only a few times. The chain has TRBV6-6 and TRBJ2-3; 11 positions match TRBD2. The CDR3 consists of 16 residues. CDR1 is MNHNY and CDR2 is SVGAGI in the germline V gene (reference sequence). With 8 bases clipped from V and 1 base from J, the junction kept 8 bases outside the gene matches. The CDR3 spells CASLTSGGGGTDTQYF. Written as DNA, the CDR3 is TGTGCCAGCTTAACTAGCGGGGGAGGAGGCACAGATACGCAGTATTTT.

The chain couples TRBV2 to TRBJ1-5; possible D gene TRBD1, 5 bases. The germline gives CDR1 SNHLY, CDR2 FYNNEI. The germline V and J ends were trimmed by 5 bases and 7 bases, with 21 bases remaining between them. The CDR3 sequence is 16 residues long. The CDR3 DNA is TGTGCCAGCAGTCAATCCGGCGGAGGGGCAGGACAGCCCCAGCATTTT. Residues: CASSQSGGGAGQPQHF.

This chain joins TRBV6-1 and TRBJ1-5; tentative D call: TRBD1 (6 bases). Germline V gene data show CDR1 as MNHNS and CDR2 as SASEGT. Trimming left V 8 bases short and J 4 bases short, with 15 bases between. The CDR3 is 14 amino acids. As DNA, the CDR3 is TGTGCCAGCTCCCAGGGGCCTTGGAATCAGCCCCAGCATTTT. It specifies CASSQGPWNQPQHF.

V and J are TRBV25-1 and TRBJ1-2; D possibly corresponds to TRBD1 (5 bases). This CDR3 comprises 14 residues. Germline CDR1 reads MGHDK; CDR2 reads SYGVNS. The V end lost 3 bases, the J end lost 2 bases, and 10 bases lay between the germline ends. CDR3 loop: CASSDHGGNYGYTF. CDR3 coding DNA: TGTGCCAGCAGTGATCACGGGGGAAACTATGGCTACACCTTC.

V and J are TRBV30 and TRBJ2-3; 10 nucleotides align to TRBD2. This CDR3 region has 13 residues. Germline V gene lookup returns CDR1 GTSNPN and CDR2 SVGIG (reference sequence). V lost 4 bases and J lost 5; bases outside the gene matches: 3. The CDR3 DNA is TGTGCCTGGACTAGCGGGGGCGGAGATACGCAGTATTTT. Translated, it gives CAWTSGGGDTQYF.

This clone showed up just once. The chain couples TRBV7-8 to TRBJ2-7; no definite D call. V dropped 5 bases and J dropped 0 bases, with 14 bases sitting between them. The CDR3 is 15 amino acids. CDR1 is SGHVS, CDR2 FQNEAQ, per germline. The CDR3 region is CASSVRALGSYEQYF. CDR3 sequence (DNA): TGTGCCAGCAGCGTCCGGGCTCTCGGCTCCTACGAGCAGTACTTC.

The sample holds many counts of this clone. The chain carries TRBV7-9 and TRBJ2-5; 7 bases map to TRBD2. The junction had 5 bases not matched to a gene; V was cut back by 3 bases and J by 1 base. In germline, CDR1 is SEHNR, CDR2 FQNEAQ (reference sequence). The CDR3 is 15 amino acids. The CDR3 DNA follows: TGTGCCAGCAGCTTTCGGCGGGAGACCCAAGAGACCCAGTACTTC. Translation: CASSFRRETQETQYF.

The genes are TRBV6-1 and TRBJ2-3; D is uncertain. V was shortened by 2 bases and J by 7 bases, with 10 bases between the two germline ends. The CDR3 spans 13 residues. The germline gives CDR1 MNHNS, CDR2 SASEGT. The CDR3 loop reads CASSEQSKNTQYF. CDR3 nucleotides: TGTGCCAGCAGTGAACAGAGCAAAAATACGCAGTATTTT.

The genes are TRBV7-9 and TRBJ2-3, with D possibly being TRBD2 (6 bases). This CDR3 has 15 residues. Germline V CDR1 and CDR2: SEHNR, FQNEAQ (reference sequence). Trimming took off 5 bases at V and 4 bases at J, with 16 bases between the two ends. The CDR3: CASSPEGGAADTQYF. CDR3 coding DNA: TGTGCCAGCAGCCCGGAGGGTGGGGCTGCAGATACGCAGTATTTT.

The V call is TRBV5-1, the J call TRBJ2-1; tentatively, D is TRBD1 or TRBD2 (5 bases each). V was trimmed by 2 bases and J by 1 base, leaving 7 bases between them. CDR3 size: 14 residues. Germline CDR1 SGHRS, CDR2 YFSETQ. This CDR3 is CASSLGESYNEQFF. The CDR3 nucleotides are TGCGCCAGCAGCTTAGGGGAGTCCTACAATGAGCAGTTCTTC.

V is TRBV11-3 and J is TRBJ2-1; D gene ambiguous. Trimming removed 5 bases at V and 7 bases at J, with 15 bases between. The CDR3 is 14 amino acids. CDR1 SGHNT and CDR2 YENEEA come from the germline V gene. In nucleotides, the CDR3 is TGTGCCAGCAGCCCAAGTGGCTATAGGAATGAGCAGTTCTTC. It encodes CASSPSGYRNEQFF.